This is a list of T cell receptor beta chains from one sample in a study of blood T cell repertoires in COVID-19. The repertoire was sequenced with immunoSEQ multiplex PCR; TCRdb's copy has only in-frame clones and lacks some. The table has 98,000 or so clones, roughly 89% seen once. The sample taken for sequencing was peripheral blood. All receptors derive from a man aged 60-69 years with COVID-19, enrolled during active disease. Each CDR3 is given with its conserved first and last residue. The D gene is left open where the match is weak. Not every row has a clone size; where given, it reads once, few, many or a size class.

J gene | clone size | D gene | V gene | CDR3 protein | CDR3 DNA
TRBJ1-2 | . | . | TRBV12-3/TRBV12-4 | CAIRLQGNYGYTF | TGTGCCATCAGACTACAGGGAAACTATGGCTACACCTTC
TRBJ1-5 | . | . | TRBV24-1 | CATSAGSANQPQHF | TGTGCCACCAGCGCCGGGTCCGCTAATCAGCCCCAGCATTTT
TRBJ2-1 | . | . | TRBV5-5 | CASSFRQARSYNEQFF | TGTGCCAGCAGCTTCAGACAGGCTCGCTCCTACAATGAGCAGTTCTTC
TRBJ1-4 | . | . | TRBV27 | CASSSLGVTNEKLFF | TGTGCCAGCAGTTCTTTAGGGGTAACTAATGAAAAACTGTTTTTT
TRBJ2-5 | . | TRBD2 | TRBV2 | CASRRLAGIQETQYF | TGTGCCAGCAGGAGACTAGCGGGAATTCAAGAGACCCAGTACTTC
TRBJ1-5 | once | TRBD1 | TRBV7-2 | CASSRARTGTQPQHF | TGTGCCAGCAGCAGAGCACGGACAGGGACTCAGCCCCAGCATTTT
TRBJ2-7 | . | TRBD1 | TRBV28 | CASRRGGDPYEQYF | TGTGCCAGCAGAAGAGGGGGCGACCCCTACGAGCAGTACTTC
TRBJ2-7 | . | TRBD1 | TRBV28 | CASSLDREYEQYF | TGTGCCAGCAGCCTGGACAGGGAGTACGAGCAGTACTTC
TRBJ1-6 | . | . | TRBV7-3 | CASSLYGTGDGSPLHF | TGTGCCAGCAGCTTATACGGGACTGGGGACGGTTCACCCCTCCACTTT
TRBJ1-6 | . | . | TRBV5-1 | CASSTQHNSPLHF | TGCGCCAGCAGTACTCAACATAATTCACCCCTCCACTTT
TRBJ1-5 | once | . | TRBV4-1 | CASSHVEGSEPQHF | TGCGCCAGCAGCCATGTGGAGGGGAGTGAGCCCCAGCATTTT
TRBJ2-5 | . | TRBD1 | TRBV28 | CASRIEDRGAQYF | TGTGCCAGCAGGATTGAGGACAGGGGAGCCCAGTACTTC
TRBJ1-1 | . | . | TRBV30 | CAWAQGFLVDTEAFF | TGTGCCTGGGCTCAGGGGTTCCTAGTCGACACTGAAGCTTTCTTT
TRBJ1-1 | . | . | TRBV6-5 | CASSYSSGVRTEAFF | TGTGCCAGCAGTTACTCCTCCGGGGTGAGGACTGAAGCTTTCTTT
TRBJ2-3 | . | TRBD2 | TRBV5-4 | CASRLAGADTQYF | TGTGCCAGCAGACTAGCGGGAGCGGATACGCAGTATTTT